Listed here are 14 T cell receptor beta chains from one sample, sequenced in a study of blood T cell repertoires in COVID-19. Here immunoSEQ multiplex PCR was the method, and the copy in TCRdb shows in-frame clones only, minus some. The repertoire holds roughly 250,000 clones, with about nine tenths as singletons. The source material was PBMCs or T cells enriched from blood (not recorded which). Receptor source: a middle-aged man who had been exposed to COVID-19.

The rearrangement uses TRBV7-2 and TRBJ1-4; 8 positions match TRBD1. Germline V gene lookup returns CDR1 SGHTA and CDR2 FQGNSA. Germline trimming cut 1 base from V and 8 bases from J; bases unmatched to any gene: 6. CDR3 length equals 15 residues. CDR3 DNA sequence: TGTGCCAGCAGCTTAGGGGCAGGGGGCAAGGAAAAACTGTTTTTT. Translation gives CASSLGAGGKEKLFF.

V usage is TRBV20-1 and J usage is TRBJ1-1; no clear D gene. The ends were cut back, 3 bases at V and 1 base at J, with 9 bases in the middle. There are 13 residues in the CDR3. Germline V lookup: CDR1 DFQATT, CDR2 SNEGSKA (reference sequence). The CDR3 spells CSASQDTNTEAFF. The CDR3 nucleotides read TGCAGTGCTAGTCAGGATACGAACACTGAAGCTTTCTTT.

The chain is built from TRBV18 and TRBJ2-4, with 8 bases fitting TRBD2. Germline trimming cut 4 bases from V and 10 bases from J; bases unmatched to any gene: 12. Per the germline V gene, CDR1 is KGHSH and CDR2 is LQKENI. The CDR3 has 15 amino acids. The CDR3 loop is CASSLNGAGDGIQYF. The DNA of the CDR3 is TGTGCCAGCTCACTTAACGGAGCGGGAGATGGGATTCAGTACTTC.

This chain connects TRBV14 to TRBJ2-3; 7 bases are a match to TRBD2. Per germline, CDR1 SGHDN and CDR2 FVKESK. There are 15 residues in the CDR3. The J segment lost 0 bases and the V segment lost 4 bases, leaving 4 bases of the junction unmatched. DNA for the CDR3: TGTGCCAGCAGCCTCCGGCGGGAGAGCACAGATACGCAGTATTTT. This codes for CASSLRRESTDTQYF. Full variable domain (remainder filled in from reference TRBV14 and TRBJ2-3): EAGVTQFPSHSVIEKGQTVTLRCDPISGHDNLYWYRRVMGKEIKFLLHFVKESKQDESGMPNNRFLAERTGGTYSTLKVQPAELEDSGVYFCASSLRRESTDTQYFGPGTRLTVL.

The V gene is TRBV10-3, the J gene TRBJ2-3, with 9 nucleotides matching TRBD1. With V trimmed by 2 bases and J by 2 bases, 5 bases remained unmatched. This CDR3 has 16 residues. The germline V gene has CDR1 ENHRY and CDR2 SYGVKD. Written as DNA, the CDR3 is TGTGCCATCAGTGAGACGTGGACAGGGGTCACAGATACGCAGTATTTT. It is translated as CAISETWTGVTDTQYF.

This clone occurred once. This chain uses TRBV4-2 with TRBJ2-3; TRBD2 is a possible D gene (6 bases). Germline V gene sequence: CDR1 LGHNA, CDR2 YNFKEQ. CDR3 length equals 17 residues. The V end was cut by 4 bases, the J end by 2 bases, with 19 bases between. CDR3: CASSLGGSGIFTDTQYF. DNA for the CDR3: TGTGCCAGCAGCCTGGGGGGTAGCGGAATTTTCACAGATACGCAGTATTTT.

V usage is TRBV27 and J usage is TRBJ1-6, with 8 bases fitting TRBD1. The CDR3 sequence is 16 residues long. Germline V gene sequence: CDR1 MNHEY, CDR2 SMNVEV (reference sequence). After removal of 2 bases from V and 7 bases from J, the junction contained 7 bases not matched to a gene. CDR3: CASSLGSYRGNSPLHF. DNA of the CDR3: TGTGCCAGCAGTTTAGGTTCTTACAGGGGGAATTCACCCCTCCACTTT.

The V call is TRBV5-6, the J call TRBJ1-1; D ambiguous. The CDR3 runs 14 residues. The germline CDR1 and CDR2 sequences are SGHDT and YYEEEE. Trimming stripped 0 bases from V and 4 bases from J, with 10 bases between. CDR3 sequence: CASSLVQVGTEAFF. CDR3 in DNA: TGTGCCAGCAGCTTGGTTCAGGTCGGCACTGAAGCTTTCTTT.

The rearrangement joins TRBV5-1 to TRBJ2-7; 10 nucleotides line up with TRBD1. V was pared by 4 bases and J by 7 bases, with 11 bases of the junction left unmatched. Germline assignment: CDR1 SGHRS and CDR2 YFSETQ. The CDR3 sequence is 15 residues long. CDR3 region: CASSPRGTGAGEQYF. CDR3 sequence (DNA): TGCGCCAGCAGCCCTCGCGGGACAGGGGCGGGGGAGCAGTACTTC. Full variable domain (rest looked up from reference TRBV5-1 and TRBJ2-7): KAGVTQTPRYLIKTRGQQVTLSCSPISGHRSVSWYQQTPGQGLQFLFEYFSETQRNKGNFPGRFSGRQFSNSRSEMNVSTLELGDSALYLCASSPRGTGAGEQYFGPGTRLTVT.

In regard to this clone: The junction does not match germline at one end; this may be a read error. This chain links TRBV7-7 with TRBJ1-2; 9 bases line up with TRBD1. CDR1 and CDR2 (germline): SSHAT, FNYEAQ (reference sequence). The CDR3 sequence is 13 residues long. CDR3 nucleotides: TGTGCTAGCAGCCCCGGACAGGGGTATGGCTACACCTTC. Protein: CASSPGQGYGYTF.

V and J are TRBV5-1 and TRBJ2-2; 9 bases agree with TRBD2. J was trimmed by 1 base and V by 3 bases; bases with no gene match: 4. In germline, CDR1 is SGHRS, CDR2 YFSETQ. The CDR3 runs to 16 residues. Here the CDR3 reads CASSSSGTMNTGELFF. The CDR3, as DNA: TGCGCCAGCAGCTCTAGCGGGACTATGAACACCGGGGAGCTGTTTTTT.

DNA of the CDR3: TGTGCCAGCAGCCAATTATTGACCAGCGGGGGTATCGGGGAGCTGTTTTTT. The encoded protein is CASSQLLTSGGIGELFF. The genes are TRBV14 and TRBJ2-2; 8 nucleotides align to TRBD2. Per germline, CDR1 SGHDN and CDR2 FVKESK. V lost 2 bases and J lost 7; bases outside the gene matches: 12. This CDR3 region has 17 residues.

This chain joins TRBV28 and TRBJ1-6; a weak D match, TRBD1 (6 bases). The CDR3 sequence is 16 residues long. CDR1 and CDR2 from the germline V gene are MDHEN and SYDVKM. Trimming took 6 bases from V and 3 from J, leaving 15 bases between them. Here the CDR3 reads CASRRPGAIYNSPLHF. The CDR3 region has the DNA TGTGCCAGCAGGAGGCCAGGGGCCATCTATAATTCACCCCTCCACTTT.

The chain couples TRBV5-5 to TRBJ2-1; D is perhaps TRBD2 (5 bases). Per the germline V gene, CDR1 is SGHKS and CDR2 is YYEKEE (reference sequence). The CDR3 consists of 16 residues. V was pared by 1 base and J by 0 bases, with 11 bases between. CDR3 DNA sequence: TGTGCCAGCAGCTTGCGGGGTCCGGGCTCCTACAATGAGCAGTTCTTC. Translated, it gives CASSLRGPGSYNEQFF. Together with reference TRBV5-5 and TRBJ2-1, the CDR3 gives the full variable domain: DAGVTQSPTHLIKTRGQQVTLRCSPISGHKSVSWYQQVLGQGPQFIFQYYEKEERGRGNFPDRFSARQFPNYSSELNVNALLLGDSALYLCASSLRGPGSYNEQFFGPGTRLTVL.